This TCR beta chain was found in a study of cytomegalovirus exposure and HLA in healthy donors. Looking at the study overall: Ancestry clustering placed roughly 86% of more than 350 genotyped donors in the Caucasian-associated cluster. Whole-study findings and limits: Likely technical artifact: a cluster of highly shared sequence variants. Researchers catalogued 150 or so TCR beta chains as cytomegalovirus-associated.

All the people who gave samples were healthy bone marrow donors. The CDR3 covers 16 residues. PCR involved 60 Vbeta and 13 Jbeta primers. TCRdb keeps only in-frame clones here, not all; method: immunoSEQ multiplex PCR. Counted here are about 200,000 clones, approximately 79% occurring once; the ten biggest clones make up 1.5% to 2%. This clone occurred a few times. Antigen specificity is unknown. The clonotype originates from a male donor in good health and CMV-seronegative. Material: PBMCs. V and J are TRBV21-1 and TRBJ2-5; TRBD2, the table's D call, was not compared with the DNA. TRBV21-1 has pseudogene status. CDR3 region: CASSKQREGGKETQYF. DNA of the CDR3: TGTGCCAGCAGCAAACAACGGGAGGGAGGGAAAGAGACCCAGTACTTC.